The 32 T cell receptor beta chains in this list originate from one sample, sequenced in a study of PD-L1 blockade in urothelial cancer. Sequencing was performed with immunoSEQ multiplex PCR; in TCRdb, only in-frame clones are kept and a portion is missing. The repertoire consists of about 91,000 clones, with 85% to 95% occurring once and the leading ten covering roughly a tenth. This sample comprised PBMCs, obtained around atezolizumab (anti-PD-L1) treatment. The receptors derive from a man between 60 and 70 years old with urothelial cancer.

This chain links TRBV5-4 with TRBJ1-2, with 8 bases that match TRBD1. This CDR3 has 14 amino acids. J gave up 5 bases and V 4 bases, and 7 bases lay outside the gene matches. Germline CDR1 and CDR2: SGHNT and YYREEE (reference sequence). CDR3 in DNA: TGTGCCAGCAGCCAGTCAGGGGGCGGTTATGGCTACACCTTC. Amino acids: CASSQSGGGYGYTF.

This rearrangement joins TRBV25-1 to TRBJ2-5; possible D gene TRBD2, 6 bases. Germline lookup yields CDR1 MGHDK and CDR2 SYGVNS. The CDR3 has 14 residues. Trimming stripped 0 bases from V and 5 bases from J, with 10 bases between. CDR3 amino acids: CASSEYGGMETQYF. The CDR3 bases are TGTGCCAGCAGTGAATATGGGGGGATGGAGACCCAGTACTTC.

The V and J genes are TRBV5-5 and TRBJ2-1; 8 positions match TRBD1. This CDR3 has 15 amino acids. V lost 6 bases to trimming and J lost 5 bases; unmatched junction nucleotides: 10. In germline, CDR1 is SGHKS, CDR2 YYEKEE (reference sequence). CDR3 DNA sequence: TGTGCCAGCAAACCCGGGCAGGGGGCGAACAATGAGCAGTTCTTC. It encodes CASKPGQGANNEQFF.

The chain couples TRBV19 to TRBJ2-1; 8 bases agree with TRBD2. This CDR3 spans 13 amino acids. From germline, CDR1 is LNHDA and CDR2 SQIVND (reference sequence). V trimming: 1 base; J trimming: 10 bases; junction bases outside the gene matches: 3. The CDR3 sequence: CASSIGLAGEQFF. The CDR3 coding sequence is TGTGCCAGTAGTATAGGGCTAGCGGGCGAGCAGTTCTTC.

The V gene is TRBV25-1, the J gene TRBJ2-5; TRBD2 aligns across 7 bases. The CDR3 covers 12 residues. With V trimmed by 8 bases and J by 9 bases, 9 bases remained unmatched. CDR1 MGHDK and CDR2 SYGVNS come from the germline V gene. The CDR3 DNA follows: TGTGCCAGCTCCTTCCCGGGGGGTTCCCAGTACTTC. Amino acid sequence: CASSFPGGSQYF. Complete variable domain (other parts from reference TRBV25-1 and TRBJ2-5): EADIYQTPRYLVIGTGKKITLECSQTMGHDKMYWYQQDPGMELHLIHYSYGVNSTEKGDLSSESTVSRIRTEHFPLTLESARPSHTSQYLCASSFPGGSQYFGPGTRLLVL.

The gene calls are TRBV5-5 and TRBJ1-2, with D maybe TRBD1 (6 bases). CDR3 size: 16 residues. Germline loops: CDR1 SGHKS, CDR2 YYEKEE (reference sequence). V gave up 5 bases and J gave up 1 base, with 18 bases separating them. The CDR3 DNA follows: TGTGCCAGCAGTCTCACTGACAGGAGACTTAACTATGGCTACACCTTC. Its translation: CASSLTDRRLNYGYTF.

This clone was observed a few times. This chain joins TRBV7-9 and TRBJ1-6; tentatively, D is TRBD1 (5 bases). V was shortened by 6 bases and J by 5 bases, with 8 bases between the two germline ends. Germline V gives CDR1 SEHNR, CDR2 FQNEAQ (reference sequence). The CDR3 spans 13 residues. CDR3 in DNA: TGTGCCAGCAGTCAAGGGGATAATTCACCCCTCCACTTT. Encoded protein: CASSQGDNSPLHF.

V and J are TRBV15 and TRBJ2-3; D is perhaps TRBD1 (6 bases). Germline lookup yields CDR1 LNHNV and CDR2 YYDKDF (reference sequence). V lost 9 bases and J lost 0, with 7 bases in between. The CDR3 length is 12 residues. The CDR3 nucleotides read TGTGCCACTAGGGGGAGCACAGATACGCAGTATTTT. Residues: CATRGSTDTQYF. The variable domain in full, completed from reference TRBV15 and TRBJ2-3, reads DAMVIQNPRYQVTQFGKPVTLSCSQTLNHNVMYWYQQKSSQAPKLLFHYYDKDFNNEADTPDNFQSRRPNTSFCFLDIRSPGLGDTAMYLCATRGSTDTQYFGPGTRLTVL.

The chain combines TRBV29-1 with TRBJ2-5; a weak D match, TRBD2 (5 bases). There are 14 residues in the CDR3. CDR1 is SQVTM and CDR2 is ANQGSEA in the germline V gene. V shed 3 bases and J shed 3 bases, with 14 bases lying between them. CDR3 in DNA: TGCAGCGTTGACCTCCGTCGGGAAAAAGAGACCCAGTACTTC. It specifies CSVDLRREKETQYF.

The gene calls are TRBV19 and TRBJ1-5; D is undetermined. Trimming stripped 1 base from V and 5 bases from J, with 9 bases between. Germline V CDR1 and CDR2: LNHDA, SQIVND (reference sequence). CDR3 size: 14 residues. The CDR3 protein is CASSIAALDQPQHF. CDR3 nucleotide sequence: TGTGCCAGTAGTATAGCCGCCCTAGATCAGCCCCAGCATTTT.

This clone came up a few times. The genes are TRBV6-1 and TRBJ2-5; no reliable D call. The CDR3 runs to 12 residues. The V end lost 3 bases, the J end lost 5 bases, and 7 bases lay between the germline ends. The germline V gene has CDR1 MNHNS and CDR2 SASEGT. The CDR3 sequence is CASSETGETQYF. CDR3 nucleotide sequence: TGTGCCAGCAGTGAGACTGGGGAGACCCAGTACTTC.

CDR3 sequence (DNA): TGTGCCATCAGGGGCAGTAATCAGCCCCAGCATTTT. Protein product: CAIRGSNQPQHF. V and J are TRBV10-3 and TRBJ1-5; D ambiguous. The germline V gene encodes CDR1 ENHRY and CDR2 SYGVKD. The CDR3 runs to 12 residues. Trimming took 6 bases from V and 4 from J, leaving 7 bases between them.

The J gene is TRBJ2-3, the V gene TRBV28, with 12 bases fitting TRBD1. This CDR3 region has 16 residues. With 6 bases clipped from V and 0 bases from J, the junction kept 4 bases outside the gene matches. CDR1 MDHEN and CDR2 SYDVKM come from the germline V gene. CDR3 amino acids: CASRGTGGLSTDTQYF. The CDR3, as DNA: TGTGCCAGCAGGGGGACAGGGGGCCTTAGCACAGATACGCAGTATTTT.

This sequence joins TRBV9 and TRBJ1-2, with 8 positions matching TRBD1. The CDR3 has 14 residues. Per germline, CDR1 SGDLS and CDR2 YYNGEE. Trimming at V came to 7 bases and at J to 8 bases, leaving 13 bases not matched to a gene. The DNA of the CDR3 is TGTGCCAGCGGTACAGGGGGAGTCCTATTGGGCTACACCTTC. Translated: CASGTGGVLLGYTF.

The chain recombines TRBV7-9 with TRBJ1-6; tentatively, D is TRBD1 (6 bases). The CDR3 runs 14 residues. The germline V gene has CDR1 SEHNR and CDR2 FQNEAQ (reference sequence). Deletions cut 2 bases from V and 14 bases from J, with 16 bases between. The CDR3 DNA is TGTGCCAGCAGCTTAAGGGGGGGTTCGGGAGCCCTCCACTTT. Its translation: CASSLRGGSGALHF. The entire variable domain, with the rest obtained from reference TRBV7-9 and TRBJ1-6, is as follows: DTGVSQNPRHKITKRGQNVTFRCDPISEHNRLYWYRQTLGQGPEFLTYFQNEAQLEKSRLLSDRFSAERPKGSFSTLEIQRTEQGDSAMYLCASSLRGGSGALHFGNGTRLTVT.

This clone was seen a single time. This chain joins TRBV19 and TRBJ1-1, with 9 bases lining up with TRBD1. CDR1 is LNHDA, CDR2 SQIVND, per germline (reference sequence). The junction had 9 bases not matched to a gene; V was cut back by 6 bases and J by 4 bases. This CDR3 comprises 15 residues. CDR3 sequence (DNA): TGTGCCAGTAGAAGGGACAGGGCAGGAGGCACTGAAGCTTTCTTT. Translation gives CASRRDRAGGTEAFF.

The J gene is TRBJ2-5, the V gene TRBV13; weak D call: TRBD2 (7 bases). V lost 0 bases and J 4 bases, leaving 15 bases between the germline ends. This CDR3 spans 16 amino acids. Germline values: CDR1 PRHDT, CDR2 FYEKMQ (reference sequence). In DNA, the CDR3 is TGTGCCAGCAGCTTAGGCGGGGGGCAGCTTGGAGAGACCCAGTACTTC. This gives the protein CASSLGGGQLGETQYF.

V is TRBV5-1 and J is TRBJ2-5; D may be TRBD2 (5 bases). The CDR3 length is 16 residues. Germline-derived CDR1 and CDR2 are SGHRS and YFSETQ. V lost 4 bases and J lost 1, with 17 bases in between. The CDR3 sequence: CASSITGRESQETQYF. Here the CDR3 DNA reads TGCGCCAGCAGCATAACCGGTCGGGAATCCCAAGAGACCCAGTACTTC.

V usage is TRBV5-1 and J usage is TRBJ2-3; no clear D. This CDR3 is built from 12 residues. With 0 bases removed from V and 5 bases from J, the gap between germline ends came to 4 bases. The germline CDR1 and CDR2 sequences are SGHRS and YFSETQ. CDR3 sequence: CASSLVRDTQYF. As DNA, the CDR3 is TGCGCCAGCAGCTTGGTCAGAGATACGCAGTATTTT.

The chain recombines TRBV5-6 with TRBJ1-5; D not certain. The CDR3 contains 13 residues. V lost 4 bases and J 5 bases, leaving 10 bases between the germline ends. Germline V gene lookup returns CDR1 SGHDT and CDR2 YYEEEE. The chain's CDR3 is CASSPGVDQPQHF. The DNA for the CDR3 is TGTGCCAGCAGCCCCGGGGTCGATCAGCCCCAGCATTTT.

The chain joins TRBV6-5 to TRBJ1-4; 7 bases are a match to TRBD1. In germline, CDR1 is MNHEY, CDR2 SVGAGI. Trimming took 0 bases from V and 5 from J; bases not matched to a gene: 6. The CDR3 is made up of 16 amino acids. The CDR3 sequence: CASSYSSPGGNEKLFF. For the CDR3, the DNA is TGTGCCAGCAGTTACTCGTCTCCAGGGGGGAATGAAAAACTGTTTTTT.

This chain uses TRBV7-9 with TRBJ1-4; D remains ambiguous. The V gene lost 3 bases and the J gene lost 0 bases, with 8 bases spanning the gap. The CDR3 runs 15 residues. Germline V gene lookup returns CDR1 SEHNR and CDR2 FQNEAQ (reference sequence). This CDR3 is CASSFGEPTNEKLFF. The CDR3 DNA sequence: TGTGCCAGCAGCTTCGGGGAGCCAACTAATGAAAAACTGTTTTTT.

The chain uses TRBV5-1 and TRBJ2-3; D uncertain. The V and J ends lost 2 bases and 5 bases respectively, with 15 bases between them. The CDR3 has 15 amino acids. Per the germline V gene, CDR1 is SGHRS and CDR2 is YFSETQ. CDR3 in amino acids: CASSLGQAMGDTQYF. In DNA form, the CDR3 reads TGCGCCAGCAGCTTAGGCCAGGCAATGGGAGATACGCAGTATTTT. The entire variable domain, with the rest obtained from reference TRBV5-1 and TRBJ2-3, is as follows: KAGVTQTPRYLIKTRGQQVTLSCSPISGHRSVSWYQQTPGQGLQFLFEYFSETQRNKGNFPGRFSGRQFSNSRSEMNVSTLELGDSALYLCASSLGQAMGDTQYFGPGTRLTVL.

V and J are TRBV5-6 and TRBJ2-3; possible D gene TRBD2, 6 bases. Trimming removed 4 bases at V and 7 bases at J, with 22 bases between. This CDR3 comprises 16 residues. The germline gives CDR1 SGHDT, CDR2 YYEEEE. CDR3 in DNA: TGTGCCAGCAGCGACGGGAAGCGGGTCCTGGGCCATACGCAGTATTTT. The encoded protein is CASSDGKRVLGHTQYF.

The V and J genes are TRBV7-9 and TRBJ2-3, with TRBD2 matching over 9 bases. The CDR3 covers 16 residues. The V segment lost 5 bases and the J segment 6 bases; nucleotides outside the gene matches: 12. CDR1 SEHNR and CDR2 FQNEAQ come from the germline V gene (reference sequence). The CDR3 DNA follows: TGTGCCAGCAGCAAGGCGGGGGGGGGCCCCCGGGATACGCAGTATTTT. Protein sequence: CASSKAGGGPRDTQYF. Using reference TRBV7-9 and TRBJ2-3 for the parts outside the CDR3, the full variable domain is DTGVSQNPRHKITKRGQNVTFRCDPISEHNRLYWYRQTLGQGPEFLTYFQNEAQLEKSRLLSDRFSAERPKGSFSTLEIQRTEQGDSAMYLCASSKAGGGPRDTQYFGPGTRLTVL.

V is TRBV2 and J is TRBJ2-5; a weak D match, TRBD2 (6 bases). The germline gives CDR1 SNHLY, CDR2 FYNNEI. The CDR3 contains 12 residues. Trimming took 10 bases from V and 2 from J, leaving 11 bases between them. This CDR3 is CATLARQETQYF. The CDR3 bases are TGTGCCACACTAGCACGGCAAGAGACCCAGTACTTC.

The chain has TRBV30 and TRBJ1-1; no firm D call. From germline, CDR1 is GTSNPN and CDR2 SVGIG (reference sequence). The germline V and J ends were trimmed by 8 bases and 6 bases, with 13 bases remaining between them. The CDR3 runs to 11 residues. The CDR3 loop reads CAQSLGPEAFF. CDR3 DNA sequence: TGTGCCCAAAGCCTCGGTCCTGAAGCTTTCTTT.

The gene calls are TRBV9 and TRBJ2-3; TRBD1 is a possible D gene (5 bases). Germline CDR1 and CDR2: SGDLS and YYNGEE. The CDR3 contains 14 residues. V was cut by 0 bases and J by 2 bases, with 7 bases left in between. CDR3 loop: CASSVGRATDTQYF. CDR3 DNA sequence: TGTGCCAGCAGCGTAGGCAGGGCCACAGATACGCAGTATTTT.

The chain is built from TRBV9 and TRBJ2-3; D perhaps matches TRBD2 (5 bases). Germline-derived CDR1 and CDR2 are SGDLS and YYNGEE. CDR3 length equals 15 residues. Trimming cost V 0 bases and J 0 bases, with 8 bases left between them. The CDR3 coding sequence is TGTGCCAGCAGCGTAGACGGGATTAGCACAGATACGCAGTATTTT. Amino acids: CASSVDGISTDTQYF.

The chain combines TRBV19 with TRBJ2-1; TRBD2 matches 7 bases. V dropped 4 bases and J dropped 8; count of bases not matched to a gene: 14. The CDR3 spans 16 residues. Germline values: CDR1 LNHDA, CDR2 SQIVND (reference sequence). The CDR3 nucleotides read TGTGCCAGTAGTACGGGCCGGGGGGTCTCCCGCGATGAGCAGTTCTTC. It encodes CASSTGRGVSRDEQFF.

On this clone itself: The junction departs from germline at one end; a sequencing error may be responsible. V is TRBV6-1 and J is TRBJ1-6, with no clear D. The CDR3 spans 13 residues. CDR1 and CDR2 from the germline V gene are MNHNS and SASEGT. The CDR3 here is CASREGPPAPLHF. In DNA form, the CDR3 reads TGTGCCAGCAGGGAAGGTCCCCCGGCACCCCTCCACTTT.

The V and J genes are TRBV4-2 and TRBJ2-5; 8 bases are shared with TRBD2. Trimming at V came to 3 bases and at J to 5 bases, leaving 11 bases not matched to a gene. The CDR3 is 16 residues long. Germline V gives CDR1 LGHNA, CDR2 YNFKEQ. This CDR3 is CASSQISGGGTETQYF. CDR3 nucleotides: TGTGCCAGCAGCCAGATCTCGGGAGGGGGGACGGAGACCCAGTACTTC.